Below, one T cell receptor beta chain is given with its context. This sample stems from a study of blood T cell repertoires in COVID-19. Across the study: Both acute and convalescent COVID-19 samples were obtained from the United States, Italy and Spain.

Per the germline V gene, CDR1 is SGHRS and CDR2 is YFSETQ. The CDR3 contains 14 residues. The V gene end was trimmed by 2 bases and the J gene end by 5 bases; junction bases not matched to a gene: 5. The table came from immunoSEQ multiplex PCR; TCRdb's copy has only in-frame clones and leaves some out. The sample shows about 130,000 clones, around 82% of them seen only once. The chain is built from TRBV5-1 and TRBJ2-7, with TRBD2 identical over 9 bases. This clonotype was obtained from a man younger than 40 with COVID-19, enrolled during active disease. The specimen was peripheral blood. CDR3 DNA sequence: TGCGCCAGCAGCTTTGCGGGGGGGCCCGACGAGCAGTACTTC. It yields the protein CASSFAGGPDEQYF. The whole variable domain, remainder taken from reference TRBV5-1 and TRBJ2-7, is KAGVTQTPRYLIKTRGQQVTLSCSPISGHRSVSWYQQTPGQGLQFLFEYFSETQRNKGNFPGRFSGRQFSNSRSEMNVSTLELGDSALYLCASSFAGGPDEQYFGPGTRLTVT.